This T cell receptor beta chain was identified during a study of CD8+ T cells in alopecia areata. Whole-study context: Each of the treated patients was given oral tofacitinib, 5 to 10 mg twice daily, for moderate-to-severe alopecia areata. The investigators scored severity in treated patients by the percentage of affected scalp area.

Sequencing used cDNA as its template, made by extracting RNA and reverse transcribing it. Clones were sequenced by immunoSEQ multiplex PCR, and TCRdb holds only the in-frame ones, with some missing. The table records under 250,000 clones, 66% of them present only once. Notes on the study in general: Many of the expanded lesional clones endured in scalp and blood while on tofacitinib.

The sample's treatment: oral pan-JAK inhibitor, 5-10 mg twice daily. On this clone: Its target is unknown.

After removal of 5 bases from V and 4 bases from J, the junction contained 6 bases not matched to a gene. The CDR3 has 15 amino acids. CDR1 and CDR2 from the germline V gene are SGHTA and FQGTGA. This TCR was sampled from a human donor with alopecia areata. The V call is TRBV7-3, the J call TRBJ2-2; 8 bases map to TRBD1. The sequences come from CD4+ T cells sorted from blood, collected at week 44, from a patient treated with tofacitinib. The CDR3 coding sequence is TGTGCCAGCAGCCCCGGGACAGGTTCCACCGGGGAGCTGTTTTTT. This translates into CASSPGTGSTGELFF.